Presented here are 21 T cell receptor beta chains from one specimen sequenced in a study of CD8 T cells in ankylosing spondylitis. Study outcomes and limitations: Blood of patients with ankylosing spondylitis appeared to be characterized by a TCR beta motif of eight highly homologous variants.

Their antigens are not known. Each CDR3 protein is one row after TCRdb ran MiXCR on the 5' RACE reads. The table lists over 600,000 distinct CDR3 sequences, around 17% of them singletons. Sequencing was carried out using blood, either unsorted or a sorted T cell fraction (not recorded which). The receptors stem from a male donor with ankylosing spondylitis.

A few counts support this clonotype. The chain uses TRBV12-3 or TRBV12-4 and TRBJ1-2, with unresolved D. The CDR3 covers 13 residues. V was pared by 2 bases and J by 4 bases, with 8 bases between. CDR3 nucleotides: TGTGCCAGCAGTTTAAATCCGCTCTATGGCTACACCTTC. Translated, it gives CASSLNPLYGYTF.

This clonotype was recorded a few times. The V call is TRBV6-2 or TRBV6-3, the J call TRBJ1-2; 9 bases map to TRBD1. The ends lost 2 bases at V and 5 bases at J; junction bases unmatched: 3. This CDR3 region has 14 residues. The germline CDR1 and CDR2 sequences are MNHEY and SVGEGT. CDR3: CASSYIGTGYGYTF. In DNA form, the CDR3 reads TGTGCCAGCAGTTACATCGGGACAGGGTATGGCTACACCTTC.

CDR3: CASSLGRRELQDNEQFF. CDR3 sequence (DNA): TGTGCCAGCAGCTTAGGTAGGCGGGAGCTTCAGGACAATGAGCAGTTCTTC. This chain connects TRBV7-8 to TRBJ2-1; 7 bases line up with TRBD2. V was pared by 1 base and J by 5 bases, with 11 bases of the junction left unmatched. Germline assignment: CDR1 SGHVS and CDR2 FQNEAQ. The CDR3 is 17 amino acids. The whole variable domain, remainder taken from reference TRBV7-8 and TRBJ2-1, is GAGVSQSPRYKVAKRGQDVALRCDPISGHVSLFWYQQALGQGPEFLTYFQNEAQLDKSGLPSDRFFAERPEGSVSTLKIQRTQQEDSAVYLCASSLGRRELQDNEQFFGPGTRLTVL.

The chain joins TRBV11-2 to TRBJ2-1; tentatively, D is TRBD1 or TRBD2 (5 bases each). Germline CDR1 and CDR2: SGHAT and FQNNGV. The CDR3 runs to 11 residues. The CDR3 spells CASRGANEQFF. CDR3 nucleotides: TGTGCATCCCGAGGGGCCAATGAGCAGTTCTTC.

This clonotype was picked up a small number of times. V gene TRBV20-1 combines with J gene TRBJ1-1, with D uncertain. The germline V gene encodes CDR1 DFQATT and CDR2 SNEGSKA (reference sequence). Trimming stripped 0 bases from V and 0 bases from J, with 8 bases between. The CDR3 is made up of 14 amino acids. The CDR3: CSARDIGLNTEAFF. DNA for the CDR3: TGCAGTGCTAGAGATATAGGTCTGAACACTGAAGCTTTCTTT.

This clonotype was observed a few times. The V and J genes are TRBV7-2 and TRBJ2-2, with 8 nucleotides matching TRBD2. The CDR3 is 16 residues long. Germline assignment: CDR1 SGHTA and CDR2 FQGNSA. V shed 2 bases, J shed 4 bases, and the junction held 6 bases outside the gene matches. The CDR3 nucleotides read TGTGCCAGCAGCTTAAAAAGCGGGAGCAGCACCGGGGAGCTGTTTTTT. This sequence encodes CASSLKSGSSTGELFF.

This sequence joins TRBV12-3 or TRBV12-4 and TRBJ2-1; a weak D match, TRBD2 (6 bases). V gave up 6 bases and J gave up 5 bases, with 29 bases separating them. This CDR3 has 19 residues. This chain's CDR3 is CASSPRGWEALTKDNEQFF. The CDR3 nucleotides read TGTGCCAGCAGCCCAAGGGGCTGGGAGGCCCTTACTAAGGACAATGAGCAGTTCTTC.

V gene TRBV5-1 combines with J gene TRBJ2-1; no firm D call. The V end was cut by 0 bases, the J end by 4 bases, with 8 bases between. This CDR3 has 14 amino acids. Germline-derived CDR1 and CDR2 are SGHRS and YFSETQ. CDR3 in DNA: TGCGCCAGCAGCTTGGAAGGGATATACAATGAGCAGTTCTTC. This sequence encodes CASSLEGIYNEQFF.

V gene TRBV6-1 combines with J gene TRBJ2-7, with D perhaps matching TRBD1 (6 bases). Trimming took off 6 bases at V and 6 bases at J, with 18 bases between the two ends. The CDR3 spans 14 residues. Germline V CDR1 and CDR2: MNHNS, SASEGT. CDR3 protein: CASSPMAAGAEQYF. The CDR3 DNA is TGTGCCAGCAGCCCGATGGCCGCAGGGGCCGAGCAGTACTTC.

This clonotype was recorded a few times. The J gene is TRBJ1-2, the V gene TRBV29-1; 9 bases are shared with TRBD1. The germline V gene encodes CDR1 SQVTM and CDR2 ANQGSEA. Germline trimming cut 5 bases from V and 4 bases from J; bases unmatched to any gene: 8. This CDR3 is 14 amino acids long. The CDR3, as DNA: TGCAGCGTTCAAGTAAGGACAGGGGCCTATGGCTACACCTTC. This sequence encodes CSVQVRTGAYGYTF.

V gene TRBV15 combines with J gene TRBJ2-1; no clear D gene. The V and J ends lost 4 bases and 6 bases respectively, with 10 bases between them. Germline lookup yields CDR1 LNHNV and CDR2 YYDKDF (reference sequence). The CDR3 spans 13 residues. The CDR3 loop is CATSTDPRNEQFF. CDR3 coding DNA: TGTGCCACCAGCACCGACCCCCGCAATGAGCAGTTCTTC.

There are a few counts of this clonotype. This chain connects TRBV28 to TRBJ2-1; 9 positions agree with TRBD2. The germline CDR1 and CDR2 sequences are MDHEN and SYDVKM. V shed 3 bases and J 1 base; nucleotides not matched to a gene: 7. This CDR3 is 17 amino acids long. The CDR3: CASSLGGGAESYNEQFF. DNA for the CDR3: TGTGCCAGCAGTTTGGGCGGGGGGGCTGAATCCTACAATGAGCAGTTCTTC.

J is TRBJ2-6 and V is TRBV6-2 or TRBV6-3, with no clear D. The CDR3 covers 15 residues. Trimming took off 5 bases at V and 2 bases at J, with 10 bases between the two ends. Germline V gives CDR1 MNHEY, CDR2 SVGEGT. CDR3 region: CASSKGYAGANVLTF. In DNA form, the CDR3 reads TGTGCCAGCAGTAAGGGATATGCTGGGGCCAACGTCCTGACTTTC.

The rearrangement links TRBV5-4 to TRBJ1-6; 7 bases match TRBD1. Losses at the gene ends were 3 bases for V and 1 base for J; bases not matched to a gene: 16. CDR3 length equals 20 residues. Germline CDR1 and CDR2: SGHNT and YYREEE (reference sequence). The CDR3 DNA reads TGTGCCAGCAGCTACTGGCGGCAGGGGGGCGTACGGTCCTATAATTCACCCCTCCACTTT. Translated: CASSYWRQGGVRSYNSPLHF.

This clonotype came up a few times. V usage is TRBV12-5 and J usage is TRBJ1-1; D remains ambiguous. Germline lookup yields CDR1 LGHNT and CDR2 FRNRAP. V was trimmed by 4 bases and J by 4 bases, leaving 10 bases between them. The CDR3 totals 13 residues. The CDR3 loop is CASGWVHSTEAFF. The CDR3 region has the DNA TGTGCTAGTGGTTGGGTACACAGCACTGAAGCTTTCTTT.

The chain couples TRBV2 to TRBJ2-1; 10 bases line up with TRBD2. Looked up from germline, CDR1 is SNHLY and CDR2 is FYNNEI. CDR3 length: 13 residues. V lost 3 bases and J lost 10; bases outside the gene matches: 3. CDR3 region: CASSDISGGEQFF. The CDR3 region has the DNA TGTGCCAGCAGTGATATTAGCGGGGGGGAGCAGTTCTTC.

This clonotype was recorded a few times. The V gene is TRBV4-1, the J gene TRBJ1-2; 7 bases fit TRBD1. The CDR3 loop spans 15 amino acids. Per germline, CDR1 MGHRA and CDR2 YSYEKL. V lost 0 bases and J lost 4; bases outside the gene matches: 5. The DNA for the CDR3 is TGCGCCAGCAGCCAAGAAGACAGGGAAGGCTATGGCTACACCTTC. It encodes CASSQEDREGYGYTF.

The chain combines TRBV2 with TRBJ1-1; possibly TRBD1 for D (6 bases). The CDR3 extends over 17 amino acids. Germline V gives CDR1 SNHLY, CDR2 FYNNEI. V was trimmed by 0 bases and J by 6 bases, leaving 20 bases between them. CDR3 sequence (DNA): TGTGCCAGCAGTGAAGCCCCCAGGGGAACGTCAGGGGCTGAAGCTTTCTTT. Residues: CASSEAPRGTSGAEAFF.

This clonotype has a handful of counts. CDR3 nucleotides: TGTGCCAGCAGGAGGGGGACTTACAATCAGCCCCAGCATTTT. Its protein is CASRRGTYNQPQHF. V usage is TRBV12-3 or TRBV12-4 and J usage is TRBJ1-5; a weak D match, TRBD1 (6 bases). Trimming removed 6 bases from V and 3 bases from J, with 12 bases in between. The CDR3 runs to 14 residues.

In DNA, the CDR3 is TGCAGTGCTAGTTGGGTAGGACCCTACAATGAGCAGTTCTTC. It specifies CSASWVGPYNEQFF. The chain carries TRBV20-1 and TRBJ2-1; no clear D gene. Germline V gives CDR1 DFQATT, CDR2 SNEGSKA (reference sequence). The CDR3 is 14 amino acids. Trimming took off 3 bases at V and 2 bases at J, with 11 bases between the two ends.

This clonotype was counted only a few times. This chain uses TRBV7-2 with TRBJ2-3; TRBD2 matches at 9 bases. The CDR3 runs to 15 residues. Germline lookup yields CDR1 SGHTA and CDR2 FQGNSA. V lost 6 bases and J lost 5; bases outside the gene matches: 9. The CDR3 sequence is CASSGRGGPKDTQYF. The CDR3, as DNA: TGTGCCAGCAGTGGGCGGGGGGGCCCGAAAGATACGCAGTATTTT.